This passage covers 22 T cell receptor beta chains from one sample sequenced in a study of identical twins. TCRdb ran MiXCR on the 5' RACE reads and lists one entry per CDR3 protein. The sample holds approximately 140,000 distinct CDR3 sequences, 3% to 4% seen once. Sequencing input: memory T cells sorted from blood. The receptors derive from a young man in good health.

In its sample, this clonotype was seen many times. This chain connects TRBV9 to TRBJ2-1; 11 nucleotides match TRBD2. The germline V gene encodes CDR1 SGDLS and CDR2 YYNGEE. The CDR3 length is 14 residues. J gave up 9 bases and V 5 bases, and 7 bases lay outside the gene matches. CDR3 in DNA: TGTGCCAGCAGGTTTCCTAGCGGGAGGACTGAGCAGTTCTTC. Translation gives CASRFPSGRTEQFF.

Ten or more counts support this clonotype. V is TRBV20-1 and J is TRBJ2-2; TRBD1 matches 9 bases. Germline-derived CDR1 and CDR2 are DFQATT and SNEGSKA (reference sequence). The CDR3 runs to 15 residues. Trimming cost V 3 bases and J 3 bases; bases outside gene matches: 5. The CDR3: CSASTGGADTGELFF. The DNA for the CDR3 is TGCAGTGCTAGCACAGGGGGCGCGGACACCGGGGAGCTGTTTTTT.

The sample holds a few counts of this clonotype. The chain links TRBV4-2 to TRBJ2-3, with TRBD2 matching over 8 bases. The CDR3 length is 17 residues. Germline loops: CDR1 LGHNA, CDR2 YNFKEQ. With 4 bases clipped from V and 6 bases from J, the junction kept 15 bases outside the gene matches. As DNA, the CDR3 is TGTGCCAGCAGCCGAGCGCGGGGGCGGGAGGCAGGCGATACGCAGTATTTT. Amino acid sequence: CASSRARGREAGDTQYF.

This clonotype was detected ten times or more. The chain is built from TRBV12-3 or TRBV12-4 and TRBJ2-3; 7 bases match TRBD2. This CDR3 has 17 residues. After removal of 8 bases from V and 2 bases from J, the junction contained 16 bases not matched to a gene. The CDR3 region has the DNA TGTGCCAGCGGGGGGGGAGTGGGGCAGAGGGACACAGATACGCAGTATTTT. Its translation is CASGGGVGQRDTDTQYF.

This clonotype was observed at least ten times. The chain is built from TRBV5-1 and TRBJ2-2; D could derive from TRBD1 or TRBD2 (5 bases each). Trimming removed 0 bases from V and 2 bases from J, with 8 bases in between. Germline CDR1 reads SGHRS; CDR2 reads YFSETQ. The CDR3 contains 15 residues. The CDR3 bases are TGCGCCAGCAGCTTGGTGGGACCAAACACCGGGGAGCTGTTTTTT. Its translation is CASSLVGPNTGELFF.

This clonotype was counted many times. V gene TRBV7-2 combines with J gene TRBJ1-5; 8 positions agree with TRBD1. In germline, CDR1 is SGHTA, CDR2 FQGNSA. V lost 5 bases and J lost 7; bases outside the gene matches: 7. The CDR3 is 14 amino acids. CDR3 nucleotide sequence: TGTGCCAGCAGCAACACAGGGGGACCCCAGCCCCAGCATTTT. This gives the protein CASSNTGGPQPQHF.

Ten or more counts support this clonotype. This chain uses TRBV27 with TRBJ2-7; unclear D gene. V lost 2 bases and J lost 0, with 2 bases in between. This CDR3 has 12 residues. Germline CDR1 reads MNHEY; CDR2 reads SMNVEV (reference sequence). CDR3 in amino acids: CASSLSSYEQYF. The CDR3 nucleotides read TGTGCCAGCAGTTTAAGCTCCTACGAGCAGTACTTC.

This clonotype showed up many times. The gene calls are TRBV7-8 and TRBJ2-1; 7 positions match TRBD2. CDR3 length: 15 amino acids. The V gene's germline CDR1 is SGHVS and CDR2 FQNEAQ. The V segment lost 1 base and the J segment 7 bases; nucleotides outside the gene matches: 7. The CDR3 nucleotides are TGTGCCAGCAGCTTAGTTCTAGCGGTGAAAAATGAGCAGTTCTTC. Translating it yields CASSLVLAVKNEQFF.

V and J are TRBV7-2 and TRBJ2-7; D is unclear. Germline CDR1 SGHTA, CDR2 FQGNSA. CDR3 size: 12 residues. Trimming took 3 bases from V and 1 from J, leaving 4 bases between them. The CDR3 coding sequence is TGTGCCAGCAGCTTTAATTCCTACGAGCAGTACTTC. This encodes CASSFNSYEQYF.

At least ten counts were recorded for this clonotype. This chain links TRBV5-1 with TRBJ2-3, with TRBD2 identical over 7 bases. V shed 4 bases and J 4 bases; nucleotides not matched to a gene: 6. The CDR3 sequence is 14 residues long. Germline V gene sequence: CDR1 SGHRS, CDR2 YFSETQ. This CDR3 is CASSLRTRADTQYF. Written as DNA, the CDR3 is TGCGCCAGCAGCCTTAGGACTAGAGCAGATACGCAGTATTTT.

This clonotype was found a few times. The V call is TRBV20-1, the J call TRBJ2-7; the D gene is possibly TRBD1 (6 bases). The ends were cut back, 3 bases at V and 6 bases at J, with 12 bases in the middle. The CDR3 extends over 12 amino acids. Germline lookup yields CDR1 DFQATT and CDR2 SNEGSKA (reference sequence). DNA for the CDR3: TGCAGTGCTAGGGGGGCAGGCTCCGAGCAGTACTTC. Translated, it gives CSARGAGSEQYF.

This clonotype was seen many times. CDR3 DNA sequence: TGTGCCAGCAGTCAACGGAACCCCACCTACAATGAGCAGTTCTTC. As protein: CASSQRNPTYNEQFF. J is TRBJ2-1 and V is TRBV6-2 or TRBV6-3; D unclear. The V end lost 5 bases, the J end lost 2 bases, and 13 bases lay between the germline ends. The CDR3 consists of 15 residues. Per germline, CDR1 MNHEY and CDR2 SVGEGT.

At least ten counts were recorded for this clonotype. This chain links TRBV20-1 with TRBJ2-1; D unclear. The CDR3 loop spans 13 amino acids. V lost 1 base and J lost 2, with 6 bases in between. Germline lookup yields CDR1 DFQATT and CDR2 SNEGSKA (reference sequence). The CDR3 nucleotides are TGCAGTGCTAGAGGGATTACCTACAATGAGCAGTTCTTC. This encodes CSARGITYNEQFF.

This clonotype was observed many times. This chain links TRBV7-8 with TRBJ1-1; D is ambiguous. With 4 bases removed from V and 1 base from J, the gap between germline ends came to 13 bases. Germline V CDR1 and CDR2: SGHVS, FQNEAQ. The CDR3 has 15 residues. The CDR3 nucleotides are TGTGCCAGCAGCTCGTCAGACCTAAAGAACACTGAAGCTTTCTTT. The encoded protein is CASSSSDLKNTEAFF.

Ten or more counts support this clonotype. This rearrangement joins TRBV18 to TRBJ2-1; 9 positions agree with TRBD1. Germline values: CDR1 KGHSH, CDR2 LQKENI. The CDR3 contains 13 residues. With 3 bases clipped from V and 10 bases from J, the junction kept 4 bases outside the gene matches. CDR3 amino acids: CASSPGTGNEQFF. In nucleotides, the CDR3 is TGTGCCAGCTCACCTGGGACAGGGAACGAGCAGTTCTTC.

This clonotype occurred many times. The chain uses TRBV11-1 and TRBJ2-5, with D uncertain. CDR1 is SGHAT, CDR2 FQDESV, per germline (reference sequence). The CDR3 is 14 residues long. Trimming shortened V by 2 bases and J by 5 bases, and 12 bases separated the two germline ends. CDR3 in amino acids: CASSLIRGAETQYF. The CDR3 DNA reads TGTGCCAGCAGCTTAATTCGTGGTGCGGAGACCCAGTACTTC. The full variable domain, in which reference TRBV11-1 and TRBJ2-5 provide the parts outside the CDR3, is EAEVAQSPRYKITEKSQAVAFWCDPISGHATLYWYRQILGQGPELLVQFQDESVVDDSQLPKDRFSAERLKGVDSTLKIQPAELGDSAMYLCASSLIRGAETQYFGPGTRLLVL.

The chain employs TRBV20-1 and TRBJ2-1; 11 bases align to TRBD2. Looked up from germline, CDR1 is DFQATT and CDR2 is SNEGSKA (reference sequence). V lost 0 bases to trimming and J lost 6 bases; unmatched junction nucleotides: 4. The CDR3 contains 15 residues. As DNA, the CDR3 is TGCAGTGCTAGAGATCCGGGACTAGCGGTCAATGAGCAGTTCTTC. Its protein product is CSARDPGLAVNEQFF.

This clonotype was detected many times. This sequence joins TRBV4-1 and TRBJ2-3; D possibly corresponds to TRBD1 (5 bases). Trimming took off 2 bases at V and 2 bases at J, with 8 bases between the two ends. This CDR3 has 14 residues. Germline V CDR1 and CDR2: MGHRA, YSYEKL. CDR3 coding DNA: TGCGCCAGCAGCCAACAAGGGGACACAGATACGCAGTATTTT. Amino acid sequence: CASSQQGDTDTQYF.

Many counts were recorded for this clonotype. This chain links TRBV6-1 with TRBJ2-2, with TRBD1 matching over 9 bases. In germline, CDR1 is MNHNS, CDR2 SASEGT. With 6 bases clipped from V and 5 bases from J, the junction kept 7 bases outside the gene matches. This CDR3 comprises 15 residues. The CDR3 bases are TGTGCCAGCAGCCAAGGGACAGGGCGGACCGGGGAGCTGTTTTTT. Encoded protein: CASSQGTGRTGELFF.

This clonotype was found many times. The chain joins TRBV20-1 to TRBJ2-3; TRBD2 aligns across 8 bases. Germline assignment: CDR1 DFQATT and CDR2 SNEGSKA (reference sequence). This CDR3 region has 13 residues. V dropped 6 bases and J dropped 4; count of bases not matched to a gene: 6. The CDR3: CSASRAGADTQYF. The DNA of the CDR3 is TGCAGTGCCTCTCGAGCGGGAGCAGATACGCAGTATTTT.

This clonotype was counted ten times or more. The rearrangement joins TRBV7-6 to TRBJ2-3, with 10 bases that match TRBD1. The CDR3 consists of 16 residues. Germline V gives CDR1 SGHVS, CDR2 FNYEAQ. J lost 4 bases, V lost 5 bases, and 9 bases had no gene match. CDR3 in amino acids: CASSREAGQGSDTQYF. DNA for the CDR3: TGTGCCAGCAGCCGAGAGGCGGGACAGGGGTCAGATACGCAGTATTTT. The full variable domain, completed using reference TRBV7-6 and TRBJ2-3, is GAGVSQSPRYKVTKRGQDVALRCDPISGHVSLYWYRQALGQGPEFLTYFNYEAQQDKSGLPNDRFSAERPEGSISTLTIQRTEQRDSAMYRCASSREAGQGSDTQYFGPGTRLTVL.

Ten or more counts support this clonotype. The chain recombines TRBV29-1 with TRBJ1-2, with D tentatively TRBD1 (5 bases). Trimming pared 3 bases from V and 8 bases from J, leaving 7 bases between. Germline V gives CDR1 SQVTM, CDR2 ANQGSEA. The CDR3 covers 10 residues. The CDR3 bases are TGCAGCGTTGACAGGGACGGCTACACCTTC. Translation: CSVDRDGYTF.